The 7 T cell receptor beta chains reported below all come from one sample, sequenced in a study of cytomegalovirus exposure and HLA in healthy donors. The study ran its PCR with 60 Vbeta and 13 Jbeta primers. Method: immunoSEQ multiplex PCR; TCRdb's copy keeps in-frame clones and lacks some. The repertoire holds approximately 110,000 clones, with around three quarters as singletons. The sample comprised PBMCs. The receptors stem from a man in his fifties in good health and CMV-seropositive.

This clone was observed a few times. The CDR3 DNA follows: TGTGCCAGCAGCTCGGGGGGGACTAGTGAATGGGGAGGTGAGCAGTTCTTC. Protein sequence: CASSSGGTSEWGGEQFF. The rearrangement uses TRBV11-3 and TRBJ2-1, with 8 positions matching TRBD2. The CDR3 is made up of 17 amino acids. The germline gives CDR1 SGHNT, CDR2 YENEEA. V lost 4 bases to trimming and J lost 9 bases; unmatched junction nucleotides: 17.

This clone was recorded only once. The chain carries TRBV5-1 and TRBJ2-6; 12 bases are a match to TRBD1. The V gene end was trimmed by 4 bases and the J gene end by 4 bases; junction bases not matched to a gene: 9. The germline gives CDR1 SGHRS, CDR2 YFSETQ. This CDR3 is 18 amino acids long. The CDR3 coding sequence is TGCGCCAGCAGCCTCGAGGGACAGGGGGCTGCCGGGGCCAACGTCCTGACTTTC. This codes for CASSLEGQGAAGANVLTF.

The V call is TRBV5-4, the J call TRBJ2-3, with unresolved D. The V end lost 4 bases, the J end lost 2 bases, and 8 bases lay between the germline ends. The length of the CDR3 is 13 residues. Germline V gene sequence: CDR1 SGHNT, CDR2 YYREEE (reference sequence). The CDR3: CASSLGYTDTQYF. CDR3 bases: TGTGCCAGCAGCCTCGGTTACACAGATACGCAGTATTTT.

This chain connects TRBV6-5 to TRBJ1-6, with a tentative D call TRBD1 (5 bases). The V end lost 0 bases, the J end lost 10 bases, and 13 bases lay between the germline ends. Germline CDR1 reads MNHEY; CDR2 reads SVGAGI. CDR3 size: 15 residues. The CDR3 nucleotides are TGTGCCAGCAGTTACTCCGGAGGGGTAAGCTCACCCCTCCACTTT. It is translated as CASSYSGGVSSPLHF.

The genes are TRBV2 and TRBJ1-2; no clear D gene. V lost 0 bases and J lost 6, with 8 bases in between. Germline CDR1 SNHLY, CDR2 FYNNEI. This CDR3 comprises 13 residues. The CDR3 nucleotides read TGTGCCAGCAGTGAAGCACGGGTCCATGGCTACACCTTC. As protein: CASSEARVHGYTF.

The chain carries TRBV7-2 and TRBJ2-1; 8 positions match TRBD2. The CDR3 contains 14 residues. Germline CDR1 reads SGHTA; CDR2 reads FQGNSA. Losses at the gene ends were 3 bases for V and 9 bases for J; bases not matched to a gene: 7. The CDR3 DNA sequence: TGTGCCAGCAGCTTCGGGAGGGCCTTTCTTGAGCAGTTCTTC. Protein: CASSFGRAFLEQFF.

This sequence joins TRBV7-9 and TRBJ2-5; D call uncertain. Germline assignment: CDR1 SEHNR and CDR2 FQNEAQ (reference sequence). The CDR3 has 12 amino acids. V was clipped by 3 bases and J by 5 bases, with 7 bases between them. CDR3 nucleotides: TGTGCCAGCAGCTTCCTCCGGGAGACCCAGTACTTC. It codes for CASSFLRETQYF. Full variable domain (remainder filled in from reference TRBV7-9 and TRBJ2-5): DTGVSQNPRHKITKRGQNVTFRCDPISEHNRLYWYRQTLGQGPEFLTYFQNEAQLEKSRLLSDRFSAERPKGSFSTLEIQRTEQGDSAMYLCASSFLRETQYFGPGTRLLVL.